The T cell receptor (beta chain) described here comes from a study of T cell changes during pregnancy in multiple sclerosis. Some clones are missing from TCRdb's copy, which holds only in-frame ones; the method was immunoSEQ multiplex PCR. The sample includes around 78,000 clones, 91% of them seen just once. Germline-derived CDR1 and CDR2 are LNHDA and SQIVND (reference sequence). The CDR3 contains 14 residues. J gave up 13 bases and V 5 bases, and 16 bases lay outside the gene matches. Specimen: peripheral blood, collected in the third trimester of pregnancy. The chain couples TRBV19 to TRBJ1-2; 7 bases line up with TRBD1. The sequence came from a female donor in good health, enrolled as a control in a pregnancy study. The CDR3 nucleotides are TGTGCCAGTAGTCTGCTTACGGGACAGCGTGGAATCACCTTC. Its translation is CASSLLTGQRGITF.